The 22 T cell receptor beta chains below were found in one sample sequenced in a study of OX40 agonist ivuxolimab in advanced cancers. Library creation used the immunoSEQ multiplex PCR assay. What TCRdb holds here is the immuneACCESS table cut down to in-frame rearrangements. Part of the clones is not present; checked against another copy, under half of the missing clones reflect an unresolved V gene, and the others are unexplained. This sample is represented by 30,000 or so clones; about 80% of them were singletons. Of the sample, roughly 10% falls within the top ten clones. The specimen comprised CD4+ or CD8+ T cells sorted from blood, sampled in a trial of the OX40 agonist ivuxolimab. The receptors were gathered from an adult with an advanced solid tumor such as melanoma, head and neck, liver or kidney cancer.

This sequence joins TRBV4-3 and TRBJ1-5, with 8 positions matching TRBD1. The germline CDR1 and CDR2 sequences are LGHNA and YSLEER. J was trimmed by 2 bases and V by 4 bases; bases with no gene match: 4. The CDR3 totals 15 residues. The DNA for the CDR3 is TGCGCCAGCAGCCCCCAGGACAGGGGCAATCAGCCCCAGCATTTT. Translation: CASSPQDRGNQPQHF.

DNA for the CDR3: TGCAGTGCTCCATTAGGTTTCGAGCAGTACTTC. Amino acids: CSAPLGFEQYF. The chain links TRBV20-1 to TRBJ2-7; no reliable D call. Germline loops: CDR1 DFQATT, CDR2 SNEGSKA (reference sequence). Trimming stripped 5 bases from V and 6 bases from J, with 11 bases between. The CDR3 has 11 residues.

This chain joins TRBV7-9 and TRBJ2-5; 9 positions match TRBD1. Unmatched junction bases numbered 15, after V lost 7 bases and J lost 6 bases. The CDR3 is made up of 16 amino acids. The germline V gene has CDR1 SEHNR and CDR2 FQNEAQ (reference sequence). CDR3 protein: CASTPASGQGRKTQYF. The CDR3 bases are TGTGCCAGCACCCCCGCCTCAGGACAGGGGAGGAAGACCCAGTACTTC.

The rearrangement joins TRBV6-6 to TRBJ1-3, with D uncertain. Germline V gives CDR1 MNHNY, CDR2 SVGAGI (reference sequence). Deletions cut 4 bases from V and 0 bases from J, with 4 bases between. This CDR3 comprises 13 residues. The CDR3 nucleotides read TGTGCCAGCAGTTCCTCCTCTGGAAACACCATATATTTT. As protein: CASSSSSGNTIYF.

The rearrangement joins TRBV7-3 to TRBJ2-2; possible D gene TRBD1, 5 bases. V was cut by 5 bases and J by 4 bases, with 8 bases left in between. The CDR3 totals 13 residues. Per germline, CDR1 SGHTA and CDR2 FQGTGA. CDR3 protein: CASSPGLTGELFF. In DNA, the CDR3 is TGTGCCAGCAGCCCAGGGCTCACCGGGGAGCTGTTTTTT.

The chain employs TRBV6-5 and TRBJ1-5, with D possibly being TRBD1 (5 bases). The ends were cut back, 2 bases at V and 5 bases at J, with 10 bases in the middle. CDR3 length equals 14 residues. In germline, CDR1 is MNHEY, CDR2 SVGAGI. CDR3 sequence (DNA): TGTGCCAGCAGTTACGGGACGGACCATCAGCCCCAGCATTTT. Residues: CASSYGTDHQPQHF.

This clone has just a few counts. The chain carries TRBV7-6 and TRBJ1-1; D ambiguous. Germline CDR1 and CDR2: SGHVS and FNYEAQ. Trimming took 5 bases from V and 6 from J, leaving 7 bases between them. This CDR3 has 11 amino acids. The CDR3 loop is CASSGTAEAFF. DNA of the CDR3: TGTGCCAGCAGCGGAACCGCTGAAGCTTTCTTT.

The chain employs TRBV4-1 and TRBJ1-1; D unclear. This CDR3 is built from 14 residues. Germline assignment: CDR1 MGHRA and CDR2 YSYEKL. The V end lost 5 bases, the J end lost 1 base, and 11 bases lay between the germline ends. The CDR3 loop is CASSSQLGNTEAFF. CDR3 DNA sequence: TGCGCCAGCAGCTCCCAGCTGGGGAACACTGAAGCTTTCTTT.

This chain uses TRBV27 with TRBJ1-2; TRBD1 might be the D (6 bases). Between the trimmed V and J ends, which lost 4 bases and 2 bases, there was a span of 8 bases. Germline V gene data show CDR1 as MNHEY and CDR2 as SMNVEV (reference sequence). CDR3 length equals 13 residues. CDR3 residues: CASSYGQNYGYTF. The CDR3 DNA is TGTGCCAGCAGTTACGGACAGAACTATGGCTACACCTTC.

The chain employs TRBV4-3 and TRBJ1-1; no firm D call. The germline CDR1 and CDR2 sequences are LGHNA and YSLEER. CDR3 size: 15 residues. V was trimmed by 0 bases and J by 0 bases, leaving 8 bases between them. This CDR3 reads CASSQDCAMNTEAFF. The CDR3 DNA follows: TGCGCCAGCAGCCAAGATTGCGCCATGAACACTGAAGCTTTCTTT.

J is TRBJ2-7 and V is TRBV7-6, with 11 positions matching TRBD1. This CDR3 is 16 amino acids long. V was clipped by 4 bases and J by 1 base; unmatched bases: 6. From germline, CDR1 is SGHVS and CDR2 FNYEAQ. Here the CDR3 reads CASSSLGTGGSYEQYF. The CDR3 region has the DNA TGTGCCAGCAGCTCCCTCGGGACAGGGGGTTCCTACGAGCAGTACTTC.

CDR3 in DNA: TGTGCCAGTAGCCAAACTCCAGGGCGCTACGAGCAGTACTTC. It encodes CASSQTPGRYEQYF. The V gene is TRBV19, the J gene TRBJ2-7, with TRBD1 as a possible D gene (5 bases). The germline CDR1 and CDR2 sequences are LNHDA and SQIVND (reference sequence). Trimming took off 6 bases at V and 3 bases at J, with 15 bases between the two ends. The CDR3 sequence is 14 residues long.

J is TRBJ1-6 and V is TRBV6-5; D gene unclear. V lost 0 bases to trimming and J lost 10 bases, with 10 bases between them. Germline V gene sequence: CDR1 MNHEY, CDR2 SVGAGI. The CDR3 loop spans 14 amino acids. CDR3 sequence: CASSYSGVGSPLHF. DNA of the CDR3: TGTGCCAGCAGTTACTCTGGGGTTGGCTCACCCCTCCACTTT.

This chain uses TRBV19 with TRBJ2-7, with 8 bases aligning to TRBD2. This CDR3 contains 15 residues. CDR1 and CDR2 (germline): LNHDA, SQIVND (reference sequence). Unmatched junction bases numbered 10, after V lost 7 bases and J lost 2 bases. CDR3 sequence reads: CASTWGSGGTYEQYF. The CDR3 DNA follows: TGTGCCAGTACGTGGGGGAGCGGGGGCACCTACGAGCAGTACTTC.

This clone appeared once. The gene calls are TRBV27 and TRBJ2-1, with 9 bases that match TRBD2. Germline V lookup: CDR1 MNHEY, CDR2 SMNVEV (reference sequence). This CDR3 is built from 14 residues. Trimming cost V 7 bases and J 9 bases; bases outside gene matches: 10. The CDR3 is CASMAGGLRGEQFF. The CDR3 nucleotides read TGTGCCAGCATGGCGGGGGGGCTCCGAGGTGAGCAGTTCTTC.

This chain links TRBV2 with TRBJ2-6, with TRBD1 matching over 9 bases. The V gene end was trimmed by 6 bases and the J gene end by 0 bases; junction bases not matched to a gene: 18. Germline CDR1 SNHLY, CDR2 FYNNEI. This CDR3 is 21 amino acids long. DNA for the CDR3: TGTGCCAGCAGCCGCCCTGCGCCGGGACAGGGTACATACTCTGGGGCCAACGTCCTGACTTTC. This encodes CASSRPAPGQGTYSGANVLTF.

Details on this clone: At one boundary the junction diverges from the germline segment, which might be a read error. This chain connects TRBV7-7 to TRBJ2-3; the D is unclear. There are 13 residues in the CDR3. Germline V gene data show CDR1 as SSHAT and CDR2 as FNYEAQ (reference sequence). The CDR3 DNA is TGTGCTAGCAGCTTACACTCCACAGATACGCAGTATTTT. Translating gives CASSLHSTDTQYF. The full variable domain, rest sourced from reference TRBV7-7 and TRBJ2-3, is GAGVSQSPRYKVTKRGQDVTLRCDPISSHATLYWYQQALGQGPEFLTYFNYEAQPDKSGLPSDRFSAERPEGSISTLTIQRTEQRDSAMYRCASSLHSTDTQYFGPGTRLTVL.

The chain recombines TRBV5-6 with TRBJ1-6; D gene uncertain. This CDR3 is built from 15 residues. V gave up 4 bases and J gave up 10 bases, with 18 bases separating them. Germline CDR1 and CDR2: SGHDT and YYEEEE. The CDR3 is CASSPGVGVGSPLHF. The CDR3 coding sequence is TGTGCCAGCAGCCCGGGTGTGGGAGTAGGGTCACCCCTCCACTTT.

This clone was seen only once. The V and J genes are TRBV27 and TRBJ2-3; D is possibly TRBD1 or TRBD2 (6 bases each). Trimming pared 3 bases from V and 4 bases from J, leaving 20 bases between. Germline V gives CDR1 MNHEY, CDR2 SMNVEV (reference sequence). CDR3 length: 17 residues. CDR3 DNA: TGTGCCAGCAGTTTCATCCCATCACGGGGGCCCCCAGATACGCAGTATTTT. This sequence encodes CASSFIPSRGPPDTQYF.

This clone was seen only once. The rearrangement links TRBV4-3 to TRBJ1-1, with D hard to call. This CDR3 contains 15 residues. V dropped 0 bases and J dropped 1 base, with 9 bases sitting between them. The germline V gene has CDR1 LGHNA and CDR2 YSLEER. CDR3 protein: CASSQDFPGNTEAFF. CDR3 DNA: TGCGCCAGCAGCCAAGATTTCCCGGGGAACACTGAAGCTTTCTTT.

This chain joins TRBV7-3 and TRBJ1-1; D is uncertain. The germline CDR1 and CDR2 sequences are SGHTA and FQGTGA. Trimming shortened V by 4 bases and J by 5 bases, and 8 bases separated the two germline ends. This CDR3 contains 12 residues. CDR3 sequence: CASSSYLTEAFF. CDR3 nucleotide sequence: TGTGCCAGCAGCTCTTATTTGACTGAAGCTTTCTTT.

V is TRBV14 and J is TRBJ2-7, with D tentatively TRBD2 (5 bases). The length of the CDR3 is 15 residues. The germline gives CDR1 SGHDN, CDR2 FVKESK. V lost 0 bases and J 2 bases, leaving 11 bases between the germline ends. The CDR3 nucleotides are TGTGCCAGCAGCCAAGATCAGAGGGCGGCCTACGAGCAGTACTTC. It codes for CASSQDQRAAYEQYF.